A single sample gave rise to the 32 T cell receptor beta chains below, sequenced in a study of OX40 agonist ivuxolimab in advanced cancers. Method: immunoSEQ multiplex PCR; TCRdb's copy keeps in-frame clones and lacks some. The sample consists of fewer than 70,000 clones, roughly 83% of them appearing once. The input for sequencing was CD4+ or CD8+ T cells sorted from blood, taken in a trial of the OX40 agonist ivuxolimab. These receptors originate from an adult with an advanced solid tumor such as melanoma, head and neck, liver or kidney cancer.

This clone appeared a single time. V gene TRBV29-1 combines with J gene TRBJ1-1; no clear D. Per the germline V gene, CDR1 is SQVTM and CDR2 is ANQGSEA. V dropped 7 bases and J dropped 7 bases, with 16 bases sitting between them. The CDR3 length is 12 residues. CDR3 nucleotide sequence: TGCAGCGCTGGGCAAGGTTTCGGTGAAGCTTTCTTT. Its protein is CSAGQGFGEAFF.

CDR3 residues: CASSGGDSTYNEQFF. The CDR3 region has the DNA TGCGCCAGCAGCGGGGGGGACAGTACCTACAATGAGCAGTTCTTC. V is TRBV5-1 and J is TRBJ2-1, with D perhaps matching TRBD1 or TRBD2 (7 bases each). The CDR3 consists of 15 residues. CDR1 SGHRS and CDR2 YFSETQ come from the germline V gene. V shed 4 bases and J shed 2 bases, with 13 bases lying between them.

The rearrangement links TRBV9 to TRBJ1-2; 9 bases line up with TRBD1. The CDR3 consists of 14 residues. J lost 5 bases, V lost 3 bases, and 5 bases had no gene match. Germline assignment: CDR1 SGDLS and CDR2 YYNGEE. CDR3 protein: CASSAGQGVYGYTF. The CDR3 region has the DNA TGTGCCAGCAGCGCGGGACAGGGTGTATATGGCTACACCTTC. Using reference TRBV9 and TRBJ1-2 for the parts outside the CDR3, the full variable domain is DSGVTQTPKHLITATGQRVTLRCSPRSGDLSVYWYQQSLDQGLQFLIQYYNGEERAKGNILERFSAQQFPDLHSELNLSSLELGDSALYFCASSAGQGVYGYTFGSGTRLTVV.

The CDR3: CAWSVPPWTLHF. The CDR3 coding sequence is TGTGCCTGGAGTGTCCCCCCCTGGACCCTCCACTTT. The genes are TRBV30 and TRBJ1-6, with D uncertain. The CDR3 is 12 amino acids. Per germline, CDR1 GTSNPN and CDR2 SVGIG (reference sequence). V lost 0 bases to trimming and J lost 14 bases, with 11 bases between them.

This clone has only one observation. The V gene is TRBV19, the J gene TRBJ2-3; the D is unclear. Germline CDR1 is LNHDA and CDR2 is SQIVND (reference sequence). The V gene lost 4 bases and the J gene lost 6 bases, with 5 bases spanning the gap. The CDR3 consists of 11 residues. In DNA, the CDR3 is TGTGCCAGTAGTACTCGGGATACGCAGTATTTT. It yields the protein CASSTRDTQYF.

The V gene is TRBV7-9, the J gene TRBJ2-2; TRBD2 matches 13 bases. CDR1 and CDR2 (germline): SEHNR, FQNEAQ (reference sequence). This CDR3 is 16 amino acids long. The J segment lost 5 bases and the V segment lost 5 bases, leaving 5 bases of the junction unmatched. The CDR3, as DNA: TGTGCCAGCAGCCCGCGGACTAGCGGGGGTACCGGGGAGCTGTTTTTT. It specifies CASSPRTSGGTGELFF. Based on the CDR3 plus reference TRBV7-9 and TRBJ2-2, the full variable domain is DTGVSQNPRHKITKRGQNVTFRCDPISEHNRLYWYRQTLGQGPEFLTYFQNEAQLEKSRLLSDRFSAERPKGSFSTLEIQRTEQGDSAMYLCASSPRTSGGTGELFFGEGSRLTVL.

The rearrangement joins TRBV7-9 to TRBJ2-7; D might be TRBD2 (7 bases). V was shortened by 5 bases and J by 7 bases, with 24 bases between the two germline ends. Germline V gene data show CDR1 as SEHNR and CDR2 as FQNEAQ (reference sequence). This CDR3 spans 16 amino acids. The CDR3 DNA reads TGTGCCAGCAGCCCACGGGGGGCGTGGATCTCTGAAGAGCAGTACTTC. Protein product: CASSPRGAWISEEQYF.

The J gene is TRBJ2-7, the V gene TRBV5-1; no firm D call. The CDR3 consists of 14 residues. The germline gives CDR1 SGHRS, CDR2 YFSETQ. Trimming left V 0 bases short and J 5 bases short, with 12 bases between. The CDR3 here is CASSLGALGNEQYF. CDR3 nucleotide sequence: TGCGCCAGCAGCTTGGGGGCCCTGGGAAACGAGCAGTACTTC.

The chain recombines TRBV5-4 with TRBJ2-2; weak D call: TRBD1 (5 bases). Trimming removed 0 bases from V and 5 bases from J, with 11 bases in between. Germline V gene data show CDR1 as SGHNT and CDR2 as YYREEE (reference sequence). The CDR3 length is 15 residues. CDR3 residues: CASSLGGVGTGELFF. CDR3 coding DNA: TGTGCCAGCAGCTTGGGGGGCGTTGGTACCGGGGAGCTGTTTTTT.

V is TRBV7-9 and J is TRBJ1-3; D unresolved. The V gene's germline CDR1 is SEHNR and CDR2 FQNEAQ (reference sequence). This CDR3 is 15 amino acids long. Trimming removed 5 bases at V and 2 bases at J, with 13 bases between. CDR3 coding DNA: TGTGCCAGCAGCCCCCCGGGCCTAGCTGGAAACACCATATATTTT. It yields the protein CASSPPGLAGNTIYF.

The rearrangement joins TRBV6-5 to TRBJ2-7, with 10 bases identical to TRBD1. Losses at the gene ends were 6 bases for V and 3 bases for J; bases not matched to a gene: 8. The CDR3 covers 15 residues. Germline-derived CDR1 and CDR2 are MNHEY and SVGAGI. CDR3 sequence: CASRGRDRGHYEQYF. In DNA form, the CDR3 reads TGTGCCAGCAGAGGCCGGGACAGGGGCCACTACGAGCAGTACTTC.

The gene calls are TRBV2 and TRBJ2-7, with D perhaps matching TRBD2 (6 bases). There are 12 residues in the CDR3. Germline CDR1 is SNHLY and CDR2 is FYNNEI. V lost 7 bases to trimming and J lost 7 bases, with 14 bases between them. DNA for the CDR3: TGTGCCAGCATGGCGGGAAAGGGGGAGCAGTACTTC. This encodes CASMAGKGEQYF.

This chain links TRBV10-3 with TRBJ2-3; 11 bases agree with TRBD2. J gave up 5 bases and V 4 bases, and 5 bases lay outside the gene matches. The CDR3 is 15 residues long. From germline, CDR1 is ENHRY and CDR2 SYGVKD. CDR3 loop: CAISVGSGGGDTQYF. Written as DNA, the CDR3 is TGTGCCATCAGTGTGGGTAGCGGGGGGGGAGATACGCAGTATTTT.

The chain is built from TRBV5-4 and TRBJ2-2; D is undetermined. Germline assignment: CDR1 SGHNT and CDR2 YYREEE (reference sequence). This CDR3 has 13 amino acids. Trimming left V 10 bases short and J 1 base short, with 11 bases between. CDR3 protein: CAQQVGNTGELFF. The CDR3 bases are TGTGCCCAGCAGGTTGGGAACACCGGGGAGCTGTTTTTT.

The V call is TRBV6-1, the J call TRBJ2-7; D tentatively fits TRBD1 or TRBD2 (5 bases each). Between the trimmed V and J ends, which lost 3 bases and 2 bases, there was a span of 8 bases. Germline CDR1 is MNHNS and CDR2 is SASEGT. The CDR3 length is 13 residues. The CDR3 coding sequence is TGTGCCAGCAGTGAGGGACGGGCCTACGAGCAGTACTTC. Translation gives CASSEGRAYEQYF.

The CDR3 DNA follows: TGTGCCATCAGATCTGCCGCCGGGCTCTACAATGAGCAGTTCTTC. Its protein product is CAIRSAAGLYNEQFF. The V gene is TRBV10-3, the J gene TRBJ2-1; D is unclear. V lost 6 bases and J lost 3, with 15 bases in between. This CDR3 is built from 15 residues. Germline V CDR1 and CDR2: ENHRY, SYGVKD.

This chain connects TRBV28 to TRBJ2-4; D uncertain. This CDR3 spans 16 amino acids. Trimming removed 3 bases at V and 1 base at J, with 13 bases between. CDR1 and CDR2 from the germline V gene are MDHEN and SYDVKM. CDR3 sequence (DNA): TGTGCCAGCAGTTTGATCAGCTTCGCGGCCAAAAACATTCAGTACTTC. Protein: CASSLISFAAKNIQYF.

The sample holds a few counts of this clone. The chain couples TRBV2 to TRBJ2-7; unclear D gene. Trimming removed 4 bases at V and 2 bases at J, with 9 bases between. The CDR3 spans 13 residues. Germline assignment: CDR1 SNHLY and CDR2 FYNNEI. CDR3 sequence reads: CASSGGWPYEQYF. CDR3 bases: TGTGCCAGCAGTGGGGGATGGCCCTACGAGCAGTACTTC.

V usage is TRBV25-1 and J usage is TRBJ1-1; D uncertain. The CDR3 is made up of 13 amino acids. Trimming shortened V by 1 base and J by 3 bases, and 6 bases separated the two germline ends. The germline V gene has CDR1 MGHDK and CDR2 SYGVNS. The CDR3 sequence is CASSESGDTEAFF. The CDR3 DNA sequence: TGTGCCAGCAGTGAATCGGGAGACACTGAAGCTTTCTTT.

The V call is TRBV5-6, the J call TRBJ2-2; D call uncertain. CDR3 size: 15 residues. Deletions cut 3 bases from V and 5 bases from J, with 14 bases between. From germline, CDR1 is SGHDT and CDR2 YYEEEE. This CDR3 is CASSWWTIGTGELFF. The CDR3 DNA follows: TGTGCCAGCAGCTGGTGGACGATTGGGACCGGGGAGCTGTTTTTT. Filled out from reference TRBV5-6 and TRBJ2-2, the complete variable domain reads DAGVTQSPTHLIKTRGQQVTLRCSPKSGHDTVSWYQQALGQGPQFIFQYYEEEERQRGNFPDRFSGHQFPNYSSELNVNALLLGDSALYLCASSWWTIGTGELFFGEGSRLTVL.

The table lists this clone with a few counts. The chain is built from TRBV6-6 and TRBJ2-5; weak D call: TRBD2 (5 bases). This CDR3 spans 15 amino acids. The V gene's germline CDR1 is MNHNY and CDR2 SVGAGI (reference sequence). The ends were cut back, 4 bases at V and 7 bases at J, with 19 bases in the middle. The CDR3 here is CASSSGEEGARTQYF. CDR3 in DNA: TGTGCCAGCAGTTCCGGCGAAGAGGGTGCGCGGACCCAGTACTTC.

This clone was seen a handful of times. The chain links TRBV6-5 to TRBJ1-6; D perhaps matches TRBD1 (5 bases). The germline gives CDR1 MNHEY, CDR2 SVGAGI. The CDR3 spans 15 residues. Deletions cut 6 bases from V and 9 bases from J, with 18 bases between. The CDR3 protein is CASSLAQGGSSPLHF. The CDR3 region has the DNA TGTGCCAGCAGCCTTGCGCAGGGAGGTAGTTCACCCCTCCACTTT.

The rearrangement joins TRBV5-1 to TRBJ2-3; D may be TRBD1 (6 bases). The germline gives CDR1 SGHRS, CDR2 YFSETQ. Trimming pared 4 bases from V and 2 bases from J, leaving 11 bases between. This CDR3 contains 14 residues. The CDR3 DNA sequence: TGCGCCAGCAGCCCTGGGACATTCACAGATACGCAGTATTTT. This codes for CASSPGTFTDTQYF.

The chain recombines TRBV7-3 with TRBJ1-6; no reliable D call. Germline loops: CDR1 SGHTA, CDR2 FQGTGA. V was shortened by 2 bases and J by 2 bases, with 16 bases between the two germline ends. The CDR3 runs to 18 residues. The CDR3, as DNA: TGTGCCAGCAGCTTACACCCTTCGAGGGATACCTATAATTCACCCCTCCACTTT. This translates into CASSLHPSRDTYNSPLHF. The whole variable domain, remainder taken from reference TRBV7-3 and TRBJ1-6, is GAGVSQTPSNKVTEKGKYVELRCDPISGHTALYWYRQSLGQGPEFLIYFQGTGAADDSGLPNDRFFAVRPEGSVSTLKIQRTERGDSAVYLCASSLHPSRDTYNSPLHFGNGTRLTVT.

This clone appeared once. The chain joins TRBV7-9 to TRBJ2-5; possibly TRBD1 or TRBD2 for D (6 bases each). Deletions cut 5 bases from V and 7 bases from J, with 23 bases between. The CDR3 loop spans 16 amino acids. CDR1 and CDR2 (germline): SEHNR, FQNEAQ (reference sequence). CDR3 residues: CASSPRDGGPLVTQYF. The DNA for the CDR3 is TGTGCCAGCAGCCCCCGGGACGGGGGCCCGCTGGTGACCCAGTACTTC.

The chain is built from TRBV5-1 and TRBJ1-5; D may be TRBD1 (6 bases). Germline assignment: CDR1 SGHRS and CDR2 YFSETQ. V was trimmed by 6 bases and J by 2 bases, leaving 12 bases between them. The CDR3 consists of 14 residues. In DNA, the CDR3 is TGCGCCAGCAAGGTGGGGGCTGGCAATCAGCCCCAGCATTTT. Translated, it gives CASKVGAGNQPQHF.

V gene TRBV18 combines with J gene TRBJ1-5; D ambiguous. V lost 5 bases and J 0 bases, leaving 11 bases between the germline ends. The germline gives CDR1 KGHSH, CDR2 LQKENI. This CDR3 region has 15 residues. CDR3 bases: TGTGCCAGCTCAGCGCTTGAGGTTAGCAATCAGCCCCAGCATTTT. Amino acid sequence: CASSALEVSNQPQHF.

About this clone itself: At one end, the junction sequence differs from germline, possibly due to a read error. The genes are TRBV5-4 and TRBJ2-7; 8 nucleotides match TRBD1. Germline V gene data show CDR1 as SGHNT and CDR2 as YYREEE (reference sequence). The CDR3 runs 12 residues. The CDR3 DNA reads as TGTGCCAGCAGCCCTTACAGGGGGGTTCTGCACTTC. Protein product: CASSPYRGVLHF. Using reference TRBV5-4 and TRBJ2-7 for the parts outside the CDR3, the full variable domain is ETGVTQSPTHLIKTRGQQVTLRCSSQSGHNTVSWYQQALGQGPQFIFQYYREEENGRGNFPPRFSGLQFPNYSSELNVNALELDDSALYLCASSPYRGVLHFGPGTRLTVT.

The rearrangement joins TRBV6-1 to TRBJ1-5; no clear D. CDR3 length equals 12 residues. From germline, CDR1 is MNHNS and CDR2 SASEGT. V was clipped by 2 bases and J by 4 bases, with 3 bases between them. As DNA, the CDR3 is TGTGCCAGCAGTGAAAGGAATCAGCCCCAGCATTTT. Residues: CASSERNQPQHF.

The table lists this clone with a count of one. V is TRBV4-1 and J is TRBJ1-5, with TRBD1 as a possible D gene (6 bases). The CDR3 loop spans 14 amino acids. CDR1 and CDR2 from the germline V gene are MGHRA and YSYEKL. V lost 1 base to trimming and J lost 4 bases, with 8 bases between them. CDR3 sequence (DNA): TGCGCCAGCAGCCAAGGACAGGCTAATCAGCCCCAGCATTTT. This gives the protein CASSQGQANQPQHF.

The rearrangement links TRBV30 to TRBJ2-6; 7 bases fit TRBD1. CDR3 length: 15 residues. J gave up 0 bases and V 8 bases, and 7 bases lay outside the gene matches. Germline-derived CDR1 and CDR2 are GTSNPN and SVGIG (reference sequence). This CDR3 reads CARDSSISGANVLTF. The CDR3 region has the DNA TGTGCCCGGGACAGCAGCATCTCTGGGGCCAACGTCCTGACTTTC. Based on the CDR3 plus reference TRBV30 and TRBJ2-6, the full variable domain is SQTIHQWPATLVQPVGSPLSLECTVEGTSNPNLYWYRQAAGRGLQLLFYSVGIGQISSEVPQNLSASRPQDRQFILSSKKLLLSDSGFYLCARDSSISGANVLTFGAGSRLTVL.

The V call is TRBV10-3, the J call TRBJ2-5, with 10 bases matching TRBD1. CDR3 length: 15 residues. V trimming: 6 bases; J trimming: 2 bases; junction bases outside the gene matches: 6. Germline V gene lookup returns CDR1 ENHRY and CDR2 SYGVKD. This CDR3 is CAIRSGTGEQETQYF. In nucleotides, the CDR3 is TGTGCCATCAGGTCCGGGACAGGGGAGCAAGAGACCCAGTACTTC.